The next 32 T cell receptor beta chains were all read from a single sample in a study of T cells expressing NK-cell markers. TCRdb reprocessed the 5' RACE reads, with one entry per CDR3 protein and no DNA. This listing includes about 550,000 distinct CDR3 sequences. The sequenced material came from blood T cells: a sorted CD56 or NKG2C T cell subset, CD4+ or CD8+ T cells, or bulk PBMC T cells (not recorded which). The receptor source for this set is a man aged 18 to 29 in good health.

This chain joins TRBV4-1 and TRBJ2-1; TCRdb lists TRBD1, though no DNA is available to test this call. Germline-derived CDR1 and CDR2 are MGHRA and YSYEKL. The CDR3 spans 15 residues. CDR3 in amino acids: CASSPLTGTTTEQFF.

The gene calls are TRBV18 and TRBJ2-3; TCRdb's D call of TRBD1 is untestable without DNA. Germline CDR1 reads KGHSH; CDR2 reads LQKENI. The CDR3 is 15 amino acids. CDR3 sequence reads: CASSPEQGWADTQYF.

The chain recombines TRBV3-1 with TRBJ2-1; the TCRdb D gene call, TRBD2, has no DNA to confirm it. This CDR3 has 15 residues. The germline gives CDR1 LGHDT, CDR2 YNNKEL (reference sequence). CDR3 loop: CASSLGLAGGIEQFF.

The chain uses TRBV7-8 and TRBJ1-1; TCRdb designates TRBD1, a call that cannot be tested without DNA. The CDR3 covers 16 residues. CDR1 and CDR2 (germline): SGHVS, FQNEAQ. CDR3 residues: CASSWGQGASGTEAFF.

This chain uses TRBV6-1 with TRBJ2-3. This CDR3 region has 14 residues. The V gene's germline CDR1 is MNHNS and CDR2 SASEGT. CDR3: CASSDLGRSDTQYF.

The chain uses TRBV7-9 and TRBJ2-3; TCRdb indicates TRBD1, and absent DNA this call remains unverified. Germline CDR1 reads SEHNR; CDR2 reads FQNEAQ (reference sequence). This CDR3 has 15 residues. The CDR3 loop reads CASSSQGGSPDTQYF.

The J gene is TRBJ2-7, the V gene TRBV28; TCRdb outputs TRBD2, but without DNA this stays unchecked. Looked up from germline, CDR1 is MDHEN and CDR2 is SYDVKM. This CDR3 region has 14 residues. The CDR3 here is CASSRRAPSNVQYF.

The V gene is TRBV6-1, the J gene TRBJ1-1; TCRdb gives TRBD1 as the D gene, but with no DNA this cannot be confirmed. Germline assignment: CDR1 MNHNS and CDR2 SASEGT. CDR3 length: 14 amino acids. The CDR3 here is CASRVGQMNTEAFF.

This chain links TRBV10-3 with TRBJ1-5; without DNA, the TCRdb call of TRBD1 cannot be checked. This CDR3 contains 14 residues. Germline V CDR1 and CDR2: ENHRY, SYGVKD. CDR3: CAISEGGAAKPQHF.

J is TRBJ2-5 and V is TRBV15. The CDR3 extends over 13 amino acids. CDR1 is LNHNV and CDR2 is YYDKDF in the germline V gene (reference sequence). CDR3 sequence reads: CATSRVVGETQYF.

The chain carries TRBV6-1 and TRBJ2-1; TCRdb's D call, TRBD2, is unchecked because there is no DNA. CDR3 length equals 14 residues. Germline CDR1 and CDR2: MNHNS and SASEGT. The CDR3 reads CASTTLAEYNEQFF.

The chain is built from TRBV5-6 and TRBJ2-3; TCRdb proposes TRBD2, but this gene call is untestable without DNA. The CDR3 is made up of 15 amino acids. Germline values: CDR1 SGHDT, CDR2 YYEEEE. This CDR3 reads CASSFLTAGADTQYF.

The V and J genes are TRBV19 and TRBJ1-5; TCRdb proposes TRBD1, but this gene call is untestable without DNA. The CDR3 sequence is 16 residues long. The germline V gene has CDR1 LNHDA and CDR2 SQIVND (reference sequence). CDR3 sequence: CASTQLGRDSNQPQHF.

This sequence joins TRBV12-3 or TRBV12-4 and TRBJ2-2. CDR3 length: 15 amino acids. CDR3 in amino acids: CASSGVRPNTGELFF.

The V and J genes are TRBV5-1 and TRBJ2-7; TCRdb proposes TRBD1, but this gene call is untestable without DNA. The CDR3 extends over 15 amino acids. CDR1 is SGHRS, CDR2 YFSETQ, per germline. CDR3 residues: CASSSGTAKNYEQYF.

The chain carries TRBV9 and TRBJ1-1; TCRdb selects TRBD1, and the lack of DNA leaves this call unchecked. In germline, CDR1 is SGDLS, CDR2 YYNGEE. This CDR3 has 15 amino acids. CDR3 protein: CASTQGGGRGTEAFF.

The chain links TRBV11-2 to TRBJ2-2; TCRdb reports TRBD2, a call that lacks DNA to check it against. The CDR3 totals 18 residues. CDR1 and CDR2 (germline): SGHAT, FQNNGV. The CDR3 is CASSHTKGTRTNTGELFF.

This chain uses TRBV11-2 with TRBJ2-3. The CDR3 spans 16 residues. The germline gives CDR1 SGHAT, CDR2 FQNNGV. The CDR3 protein is CASTYLLGSRTDTQYF.

This chain links TRBV7-6 with TRBJ2-3; absent DNA, TCRdb's TRBD1 call cannot be checked. The V gene's germline CDR1 is SGHVS and CDR2 FNYEAQ. The CDR3 spans 17 residues. The CDR3 reads CASSPSFSGTSTDTQYF.

The chain links TRBV12-3 or TRBV12-4 to TRBJ1-1. CDR3 length: 13 residues. CDR3 sequence reads: CASSLLWQTEAFF.

This sequence joins TRBV7-8 and TRBJ2-5; TCRdb's D gene call, TRBD1, goes unchecked for lack of DNA. The CDR3 covers 13 residues. Germline V gives CDR1 SGHVS, CDR2 FQNEAQ. The CDR3 spells CASSLVQGETQYF.

This rearrangement joins TRBV15 to TRBJ2-5; absent DNA, TCRdb's TRBD1 call cannot be checked. Germline values: CDR1 LNHNV, CDR2 YYDKDF (reference sequence). The CDR3 contains 15 residues. The CDR3 spells CATSRMGQGEETQYF.

This chain's CDR3 is CASSYSAYGYTF. The chain has TRBV6-2 or TRBV6-3 and TRBJ1-2. The CDR3 is 12 residues long. Per the germline V gene, CDR1 is MNHEY and CDR2 is SVGEGT.

The chain uses TRBV20-1 and TRBJ2-5. Germline V gene lookup returns CDR1 DFQATT and CDR2 SNEGSKA (reference sequence). The CDR3 totals 15 residues. The CDR3 spells CSARDRLAAGETQYF.

The V call is TRBV29-1, the J call TRBJ2-3. The CDR3 sequence is 13 residues long. Germline values: CDR1 SQVTM, CDR2 ANQGSEA. Here the CDR3 reads CSVAGSFVDTQYF.

V usage is TRBV12-3 or TRBV12-4 and J usage is TRBJ2-4; without DNA, the TCRdb call of TRBD1 cannot be checked. CDR3 length: 16 amino acids. CDR3 region: CASRGTGQLAKNIQYF.

V usage is TRBV5-1 and J usage is TRBJ1-2; TCRdb designates TRBD1, a call that cannot be tested without DNA. This CDR3 has 14 amino acids. From germline, CDR1 is SGHRS and CDR2 YFSETQ. The CDR3 protein is CASSSLSRDRDYTF.

The chain combines TRBV10-3 with TRBJ2-1; checking the TCRdb D call of TRBD1 is not possible without DNA. Germline values: CDR1 ENHRY, CDR2 SYGVKD. This CDR3 contains 13 residues. CDR3 loop: CAISESRGSWQFF.

The rearrangement uses TRBV15 and TRBJ1-2; TCRdb names TRBD1, which stays unverified in the absence of DNA. The CDR3 covers 17 residues. The germline CDR1 and CDR2 sequences are LNHNV and YYDKDF (reference sequence). The CDR3: CATSRDGGGLANYGYTF.

The chain employs TRBV12-3 or TRBV12-4 and TRBJ2-3; with no DNA, the TCRdb D assignment of TRBD2 cannot be verified. The length of the CDR3 is 15 residues. This CDR3 reads CASRRTDLPTDTQYF.

The V gene is TRBV12-5, the J gene TRBJ2-3. Germline V gene sequence: CDR1 LGHNT, CDR2 FRNRAP. This CDR3 contains 12 residues. The CDR3 loop is CASGLKTHPSYF. The full variable domain, with the rest looked up from reference TRBV12-5 and TRBJ2-3, is DARVTQTPRHKVTEMGQEVTMRCQPILGHNTVFWYRQTMMQGLELLAYFRNRAPLDDSGMPKDRFSAEMPDATLATLKIQPSEPRDSAVYFCASGLKTHPSYFGPGTRLTVL.

The chain uses TRBV7-9 and TRBJ2-1; without DNA, the TCRdb call of TRBD2 cannot be checked. The CDR3 extends over 15 amino acids. Germline V CDR1 and CDR2: SEHNR, FQNEAQ (reference sequence). CDR3 loop: CASSLTSGRAVRMFF.